The entry below gives a single T cell receptor (beta chain) sequence along with its context. The antigen is undetermined. One entry per CDR3 protein, called by TCRdb with MiXCR from the RT-PCR reads. The data contain roughly 700,000 distinct CDR3 sequences, approximately 15% of them seen just once; the ten biggest clones take up less than 7%. This record comes from a study of response to subunit inactivated influenza vaccine. General study points: Few new T cells, the authors suggested, are recruited by each seasonal influenza vaccination.

Sequenced material: PBMCs from blood, taken less than 15 days before vaccination. The clonotype originates from a man in his fifties or sixties who received an inactivated influenza vaccine.

CDR3 region: CASSLMRASDTQYF. The CDR3 DNA reads TGTGCCAGCAGCTTAATGCGGGCGTCAGATACGCAGTATTTT. The rearrangement uses TRBV7-8 and TRBJ2-3, with D possibly matching TRBD2 (5 bases). Germline V CDR1 and CDR2: SGHVS, FQNEAQ. The CDR3 has 14 residues. V was trimmed by 2 bases and J by 4 bases, leaving 10 bases between them.